Below, 32 T cell receptor beta chains from the same sample are listed, as sequenced in a study of T cells in Graves' hyperthyroidism and ophthalmopathy. RNA transcripts provided the source from which TCR beta CDR3 regions were amplified. With the HTBI primer set, the TCR CDR3 went through a first round of RT-PCR. MiXCR, run by TCRdb on the multiplex PCR reads, gives a single entry per CDR3 protein. The sample has approximately 400,000 distinct CDR3 sequences, approximately 15% seen once; the top ten hold approximately 9.9%. The sequenced sample consisted of blood. These TCRs come from a woman aged 55-69 years with Graves' hyperthyroidism.

Only a few counts were recorded for this clonotype. V gene TRBV12-3 or TRBV12-4 combines with J gene TRBJ1-4, with D maybe TRBD1 (5 bases). The V end was cut by 5 bases, the J end by 8 bases, with 12 bases between. The CDR3 covers 13 residues. CDR3 nucleotides: TGTGCCAGCAGTCCCGGGACTCGGGAAAAACTGTTTTTT. Its protein is CASSPGTREKLFF.

The sample holds many counts of this clonotype. V is TRBV11-3 and J is TRBJ2-7; maybe TRBD1 (5 bases). Trimming pared 4 bases from V and 5 bases from J, leaving 12 bases between. The germline CDR1 and CDR2 sequences are SGHNT and YENEEA. The CDR3 has 13 residues. The chain's CDR3 is CASSYSTEDEQYF. The CDR3 DNA sequence: TGTGCCAGCAGCTACTCGACAGAGGACGAGCAGTACTTC. Using reference TRBV11-3 and TRBJ2-7 for the parts outside the CDR3, the full variable domain is EAGVVQSPRYKIIEKKQPVAFWCNPISGHNTLYWYLQNLGQGPELLIRYENEEAVDDSQLPKDRFSAERLKGVDSTLKIQPAELGDSAVYLCASSYSTEDEQYFGPGTRLTVT.

This clonotype was seen at least ten times. CDR3 DNA sequence: TGTGCCAGCAGTTACTCAGGGCGCAATCAGCCCCAGCATTTT. Residues: CASSYSGRNQPQHF. This rearrangement joins TRBV6-5 to TRBJ1-5; no clear D gene. CDR3 length: 14 residues. Germline V gene lookup returns CDR1 MNHEY and CDR2 SVGAGI. Trimming removed 0 bases at V and 2 bases at J, with 5 bases between.

The sample holds many counts of this clonotype. The chain recombines TRBV12-3 or TRBV12-4 with TRBJ1-4; 10 nucleotides align to TRBD1. J was trimmed by 5 bases and V by 6 bases; bases with no gene match: 3. The CDR3 extends over 14 amino acids. The CDR3 sequence: CASSTTGGNEKLFF. Here the CDR3 DNA reads TGTGCCAGCAGCACGACAGGGGGCAATGAAAAACTGTTTTTT.

Written as DNA, the CDR3 is TGCAGTGCCGGTGGTGGGGCCGGTGAAAAACTGTTTTTT. Its translation: CSAGGGAGEKLFF. The chain couples TRBV20-1 to TRBJ1-4; possible D gene TRBD1, 5 bases. The CDR3 is made up of 13 amino acids. The germline V and J ends were trimmed by 6 bases and 7 bases, with 15 bases remaining between them. Germline V gene sequence: CDR1 DFQATT, CDR2 SNEGSKA (reference sequence).

The chain recombines TRBV7-9 with TRBJ1-1; D might be TRBD1 (6 bases). CDR1 SEHNR and CDR2 FQNEAQ come from the germline V gene (reference sequence). The CDR3 extends over 13 amino acids. The CDR3 DNA reads as TGTCTCTGGGCGACAGGAGAGGTCACTGAAGCTTTCTTT. Protein product: CLWATGEVTEAFF.

The chain has TRBV12-3 or TRBV12-4 and TRBJ1-4; the D is unclear. The V and J ends lost 2 bases and 7 bases respectively, with 17 bases between them. This CDR3 has 16 amino acids. The CDR3 here is CASSLSRNSNLEKLFF. The CDR3 DNA reads TGTGCCAGCAGTTTAAGTCGGAACAGCAACCTTGAAAAACTGTTTTTT.

This clonotype has at least ten counts. This sequence joins TRBV11-2 and TRBJ2-6; weak D call: TRBD2 (6 bases). Germline CDR1 SGHAT, CDR2 FQNNGV. Trimming shortened V by 2 bases and J by 2 bases, and 13 bases separated the two germline ends. The CDR3 loop spans 17 amino acids. As DNA, the CDR3 is TGTGCCAGCAGCTTACTGGGGGAGGACCCTGGGGCCAACGTCCTGACTTTC. It specifies CASSLLGEDPGANVLTF.

Ten or more counts support this clonotype. The rearrangement uses TRBV20-1 and TRBJ2-7, with D perhaps TRBD1 or TRBD2 (5 bases each). The CDR3 length is 13 residues. CDR1 is DFQATT, CDR2 SNEGSKA, per germline (reference sequence). V was clipped by 7 bases and J by 7 bases, with 20 bases between them. CDR3 region: CSVSRGQTEEQYF. CDR3 sequence (DNA): TGCAGTGTTTCGAGGGGCCAGACGGAAGAGCAGTACTTC.

At least ten counts were recorded for this clonotype. The chain combines TRBV6-6 with TRBJ1-2, with D maybe TRBD1 (5 bases). CDR3 length: 13 residues. Trimming removed 0 bases from V and 8 bases from J, with 10 bases in between. CDR1 and CDR2 (germline): MNHNY, SVGAGI (reference sequence). The CDR3 reads CASSYSGGRGYTF. The CDR3 region has the DNA TGTGCCAGCAGTTACTCGGGGGGAAGGGGCTACACCTTC.

This sequence joins TRBV5-1 and TRBJ2-5, with 7 bases that match TRBD1. J gave up 5 bases and V 4 bases, and 8 bases lay outside the gene matches. The CDR3 covers 14 residues. Germline assignment: CDR1 SGHRS and CDR2 YFSETQ. The CDR3 DNA reads TGCGCCAGCAGCGCGAGACAGGGTGTGGAGACCCAGTACTTC. Translating it yields CASSARQGVETQYF. Filled out from reference TRBV5-1 and TRBJ2-5, the complete variable domain reads KAGVTQTPRYLIKTRGQQVTLSCSPISGHRSVSWYQQTPGQGLQFLFEYFSETQRNKGNFPGRFSGRQFSNSRSEMNVSTLELGDSALYLCASSARQGVETQYFGPGTRLLVL.

V gene TRBV7-2 combines with J gene TRBJ2-3; unclear D gene. Trimming took 7 bases from V and 5 from J, leaving 10 bases between them. The CDR3 sequence is 12 residues long. CDR1 and CDR2 (germline): SGHTA, FQGNSA. The CDR3 protein is CASTAAQDTQYF. Here the CDR3 DNA reads TGTGCCAGCACCGCCGCACAAGATACGCAGTATTTT.

This clonotype was observed many times. In DNA, the CDR3 is TGTGCCAGCTCAACCGGGACAGATGTTGAAGCTTTCTTT. Translated, it gives CASSTGTDVEAFF. V gene TRBV18 combines with J gene TRBJ1-1; 7 bases line up with TRBD1. Germline V gene data show CDR1 as KGHSH and CDR2 as LQKENI. The CDR3 is 13 amino acids. Trimming took 5 bases from V and 7 from J; bases not matched to a gene: 7.

Ten or more counts support this clonotype. The chain has TRBV7-8 and TRBJ1-1; the D gene is possibly TRBD1 (6 bases). Germline CDR1 reads SGHVS; CDR2 reads FQNEAQ. CDR3 length: 15 amino acids. The V end lost 5 bases, the J end lost 0 bases, and 13 bases lay between the germline ends. CDR3 region: CASSGHRAMNTEAFF. CDR3 nucleotide sequence: TGTGCCAGCAGCGGACACAGGGCGATGAACACTGAAGCTTTCTTT.

At least ten counts were recorded for this clonotype. The chain carries TRBV7-9 and TRBJ2-5; D remains unclear. Germline loops: CDR1 SEHNR, CDR2 FQNEAQ (reference sequence). The CDR3 loop spans 13 amino acids. V lost 6 bases, J lost 2 bases, and 10 bases lay in between. Written as DNA, the CDR3 is TGTGCCAGCAGAGATCGGAGACAAGAGACCCAGTACTTC. It translates to CASRDRRQETQYF.

This clonotype was recorded at least ten times. The CDR3 nucleotides read TGTGCCAGCAGCTTACCCGGGACTAGCGGCAATGAGCAGTTCTTC. Amino acids: CASSLPGTSGNEQFF. The chain combines TRBV11-2 with TRBJ2-1, with 11 bases fitting TRBD2. Germline V gives CDR1 SGHAT, CDR2 FQNNGV. The junction had 3 bases not matched to a gene; V was cut back by 2 bases and J by 6 bases. CDR3 length: 15 amino acids.

In this sample, this clonotype turned up many times. The chain employs TRBV5-4 and TRBJ2-1; the match to TRBD2 covers 8 bases. V shed 6 bases and J 0 bases; nucleotides not matched to a gene: 8. This CDR3 contains 16 residues. From germline, CDR1 is SGHNT and CDR2 YYREEE (reference sequence). The DNA of the CDR3 is TGTGCCAGCAAACCCGGGGGACTAGTCTCCTACAATGAGCAGTTCTTC. Translating it yields CASKPGGLVSYNEQFF.

This clonotype has just a few counts. The chain combines TRBV6-6 with TRBJ1-4; D not resolved. Germline V gene sequence: CDR1 MNHNY, CDR2 SVGAGI (reference sequence). Trimming removed 2 bases from V and 0 bases from J, with 13 bases in between. The length of the CDR3 is 17 residues. As DNA, the CDR3 is TGTGCCAGCAGTTACATTGGGCTAGCCACAACTAATGAAAAACTGTTTTTT. It yields the protein CASSYIGLATTNEKLFF.

In its sample, this clonotype was seen many times. This sequence joins TRBV5-1 and TRBJ2-1; a possible D gene is TRBD2 (5 bases). CDR1 is SGHRS, CDR2 YFSETQ, per germline. This CDR3 contains 12 residues. V was pared by 2 bases and J by 6 bases, with 6 bases between. The CDR3 spells CASSFTSNEQFF. The CDR3 DNA is TGCGCCAGCAGCTTCACTAGCAATGAGCAGTTCTTC. Looking up the rest from reference TRBV5-1 and TRBJ2-1 gives the full variable domain: KAGVTQTPRYLIKTRGQQVTLSCSPISGHRSVSWYQQTPGQGLQFLFEYFSETQRNKGNFPGRFSGRQFSNSRSEMNVSTLELGDSALYLCASSFTSNEQFFGPGTRLTVL.

This clonotype was observed many times. The chain links TRBV5-1 to TRBJ2-1, with 13 bases lining up with TRBD2. The CDR3 runs to 16 residues. Trimming removed 4 bases from V and 6 bases from J; junction bases left unmatched: 7. In germline, CDR1 is SGHRS, CDR2 YFSETQ. The CDR3 nucleotides read TGCGCCAGCAGCCTACTAGCGGGAGGGAACTTCAATGAGCAGTTCTTC. Protein: CASSLLAGGNFNEQFF.

The sample holds a few counts of this clonotype. This chain connects TRBV24-1 to TRBJ2-3; D is ambiguous. Trimming stripped 4 bases from V and 0 bases from J, with 7 bases between. Looked up from germline, CDR1 is KGHDR and CDR2 is SFDVKD. CDR3 length: 14 amino acids. CDR3 DNA sequence: TGTGCCACCAGTGACACGGACAGCACAGATACGCAGTATTTT. Translating it yields CATSDTDSTDTQYF.

This clonotype was counted only a few times. The chain employs TRBV28 and TRBJ1-2; D unresolved. CDR1 MDHEN and CDR2 SYDVKM come from the germline V gene. Trimming removed 8 bases at V and 7 bases at J, with 8 bases between. CDR3 length: 10 residues. CDR3 in amino acids: CASLRSGYTF. The CDR3 nucleotides read TGTGCCAGCCTGAGGAGTGGCTACACCTTC.

This clonotype was detected only a few times. V and J are TRBV18 and TRBJ1-5; no firm D call. Trimming cost V 3 bases and J 3 bases, with 9 bases left between them. The CDR3 covers 14 residues. Germline CDR1 KGHSH, CDR2 LQKENI. The CDR3, as DNA: TGTGCCAGCTCACCCCTCTTTGACAATCAGCCCCAGCATTTT. It is translated as CASSPLFDNQPQHF.

This clonotype has a handful of counts. The gene calls are TRBV20-1 and TRBJ1-5; perhaps TRBD1 as D (5 bases). Germline CDR1 is DFQATT and CDR2 is SNEGSKA (reference sequence). V lost 5 bases and J lost 6, with 17 bases in between. The CDR3 totals 14 residues. The CDR3 sequence: CSAVQETGGQPQHF. CDR3 bases: TGCAGTGCTGTACAGGAGACGGGGGGTCAGCCCCAGCATTTT.

This clonotype was seen more than once but under ten times. The chain uses TRBV29-1 and TRBJ1-2; a weak D match, TRBD1 (5 bases). Trimming cost V 0 bases and J 4 bases, with 9 bases left between them. The CDR3 loop spans 13 amino acids. Germline CDR1 and CDR2: SQVTM and ANQGSEA. CDR3 coding DNA: TGCAGCGTTGAAGATGGGGGTCTCTATGGCTACACCTTC. Its protein product is CSVEDGGLYGYTF.

This clonotype was observed many times. This chain connects TRBV27 to TRBJ1-5; D may be TRBD1 (5 bases). In germline, CDR1 is MNHEY, CDR2 SMNVEV (reference sequence). This CDR3 comprises 16 residues. V was trimmed by 1 base and J by 3 bases, leaving 13 bases between them. In nucleotides, the CDR3 is TGTGCCAGCAGTTTATGGCACGACGGGGCCAATCAGCCCCAGCATTTT. The encoded protein is CASSLWHDGANQPQHF.

On this clonotype itself: A much larger clone differs from this one at a single base, so this may be a read error. The chain links TRBV6-2 or TRBV6-3 to TRBJ1-1; D remains ambiguous. The CDR3 loop spans 16 amino acids. V shed 2 bases and J shed 4 bases, with 17 bases lying between them. Germline V gene lookup returns CDR1 MNHEY and CDR2 SVGEGT. The DNA for the CDR3 is TGTGCCAGCAGTTACCCCACCGGAAGGGAGGGCACTGAAGCTTTCTTT. As protein: CASSYPTGREGTEAFF.

The sample holds many counts of this clonotype. The chain uses TRBV5-1 and TRBJ1-1; no firm D call. V was shortened by 4 bases and J by 3 bases, with 10 bases between the two germline ends. CDR3 size: 13 residues. CDR1 and CDR2 from the germline V gene are SGHRS and YFSETQ. CDR3 amino acids: CASSTDTHTEAFF. The CDR3 region has the DNA TGCGCCAGCAGCACCGACACCCACACTGAAGCTTTCTTT.

The V and J genes are TRBV18 and TRBJ2-1, with TRBD2 identical over 10 bases. Germline CDR1 KGHSH, CDR2 LQKENI. After removal of 0 bases from V and 4 bases from J, the junction contained 9 bases not matched to a gene. CDR3 size: 18 residues. The chain's CDR3 is CASSPPGLAGGRYNEQFF. The DNA of the CDR3 is TGTGCCAGCTCACCACCGGGGTTAGCGGGAGGAAGATACAATGAGCAGTTCTTC.

Of note for this clonotype: With a much larger clone just one base away, this may be a read error. The chain combines TRBV7-2 with TRBJ2-7; TRBD2 matches at 10 bases. Trimming cost V 5 bases and J 4 bases; bases outside gene matches: 8. CDR3 length: 15 amino acids. Germline V gives CDR1 SGHTA, CDR2 FQGNSA. Written as DNA, the CDR3 is TGTGCCAGCAGCCCCGTACTAGCGGGAACTTACGAGCAGTACTTC. Translating it yields CASSPVLAGTYEQYF.

This clonotype was counted between two and nine times. The chain employs TRBV28 and TRBJ2-7; no firm D call. The germline V gene has CDR1 MDHEN and CDR2 SYDVKM. Trimming shortened V by 4 bases and J by 0 bases, and 7 bases separated the two germline ends. This CDR3 contains 13 residues. CDR3 bases: TGTGCCAGCAGTTACAGAATCTCCTACGAGCAGTACTTC. Residues: CASSYRISYEQYF.

This clonotype was observed at least ten times. The gene calls are TRBV7-9 and TRBJ1-2, with 10 bases fitting TRBD1. The CDR3 loop spans 15 amino acids. Germline V gives CDR1 SEHNR, CDR2 FQNEAQ (reference sequence). V was clipped by 6 bases and J by 2 bases; unmatched bases: 6. This CDR3 reads CASSIGDRGNYGYTF. CDR3 DNA: TGTGCCAGCAGTATAGGGGACAGGGGAAACTATGGCTACACCTTC. Drawing the rest from reference TRBV7-9 and TRBJ1-2, the complete variable domain is DTGVSQNPRHKITKRGQNVTFRCDPISEHNRLYWYRQTLGQGPEFLTYFQNEAQLEKSRLLSDRFSAERPKGSFSTLEIQRTEQGDSAMYLCASSIGDRGNYGYTFGSGTRLTVV.